Shown below are 27 T cell receptor beta chains from a single sample sequenced in a study of cytomegalovirus exposure and HLA in healthy donors. The PCR was carried out with 60 Vbeta primers and 13 Jbeta primers. Assay: immunoSEQ multiplex PCR; the TCRdb copy retains only in-frame clones and omits some. This sample has under 300,000 clones, with around 65% found just once. Material for sequencing was PBMCs. The receptors were gathered from a female donor in good health and CMV-seronegative.

The CDR3 DNA follows: TGTGCCAGCAGCCCACAGCGGGTAACGAACACCGGGGAGCTGTTTTTT. It yields the protein CASSPQRVTNTGELFF. The chain is built from TRBV7-9 and TRBJ2-2, with D possibly TRBD2 on 6 matching bases. Per germline, CDR1 SEHNR and CDR2 FQNEAQ (reference sequence). The CDR3 extends over 16 amino acids. Trimming pared 5 bases from V and 0 bases from J, leaving 13 bases between.

J is TRBJ2-5 and V is TRBV2; a possible D gene is TRBD1 (5 bases). The germline V gene encodes CDR1 SNHLY and CDR2 FYNNEI. The CDR3 sequence is 13 residues long. V was clipped by 11 bases and J by 4 bases, with 17 bases between them. For the CDR3, the DNA is TGTGCCGGCTCTTCGGACAACGGAGAGACCCAGTACTTC. This gives the protein CAGSSDNGETQYF.

This chain links TRBV6-1 with TRBJ1-5; TRBD1 is a possible D gene (5 bases). V lost 6 bases and J lost 0, with 12 bases in between. The CDR3 is 15 residues long. Germline assignment: CDR1 MNHNS and CDR2 SASEGT. CDR3 residues: CASRVAGYSNQPQHF. The CDR3 bases are TGTGCCAGCAGAGTTGCAGGGTATAGCAATCAGCCCCAGCATTTT.

The gene calls are TRBV2 and TRBJ2-1; D might be TRBD2 (6 bases). V gave up 4 bases and J gave up 12 bases, with 10 bases separating them. The germline V gene has CDR1 SNHLY and CDR2 FYNNEI. This CDR3 is built from 11 residues. The CDR3 region has the DNA TGTGCCAGCAGTGGGGGACTTGGGCAGTTCTTC. This encodes CASSGGLGQFF.

This clone was counted between two and nine times. Other DNA sequences in this sample translate to the same CDR3. The V gene is TRBV27, the J gene TRBJ1-1, with D hard to call. This CDR3 contains 12 residues. Trimming pared 4 bases from V and 5 bases from J, leaving 8 bases between. Germline V gene lookup returns CDR1 MNHEY and CDR2 SMNVEV (reference sequence). For the CDR3, the DNA is TGTGCCAGCAGTTCTACGGGGACTGAAGCTTTCTTT. Its protein product is CASSSTGTEAFF.

CDR3 residues: CASSLGQTSYNEQFF. The CDR3 nucleotides read TGTGCCAGCAGCCTCGGACAGACATCCTACAATGAGCAGTTCTTC. The chain carries TRBV7-9 and TRBJ2-1, with D maybe TRBD1 (6 bases). V lost 5 bases, J lost 1 base, and 12 bases lay in between. The CDR3 has 15 amino acids. Germline V gives CDR1 SEHNR, CDR2 FQNEAQ (reference sequence).

CDR3 in amino acids: CASSFQGNDEKLFF. For the CDR3, the DNA is TGCGCCAGCAGCTTCCAGGGAAACGATGAAAAACTGTTTTTT. The V and J genes are TRBV5-1 and TRBJ1-4, with a possible D match to TRBD1 (5 bases). The germline CDR1 and CDR2 sequences are SGHRS and YFSETQ. The CDR3 is 14 amino acids. V was trimmed by 2 bases and J by 6 bases, leaving 11 bases between them.

The chain recombines TRBV7-8 with TRBJ2-5, with 9 bases fitting TRBD2. Trimming took 1 base from V and 9 from J; bases not matched to a gene: 9. Germline-derived CDR1 and CDR2 are SGHVS and FQNEAQ. There are 15 residues in the CDR3. The CDR3 DNA reads TGTGCCAGCAGCTTAGGGCGGGAGGGATTTTTGGCCCAGTACTTC. Translating it yields CASSLGREGFLAQYF.

Concerning this clone itself: The same CDR3 can be traced to other DNA sequences in this sample. This CDR3 reads CASSYSQGNTEAFF. DNA of the CDR3: TGTGCCAGCAGTTACTCACAGGGGAACACTGAAGCTTTCTTT. This chain links TRBV6-5 with TRBJ1-1; perhaps TRBD1 as D (6 bases). V was clipped by 0 bases and J by 1 base, with 6 bases between them. Per germline, CDR1 MNHEY and CDR2 SVGAGI. This CDR3 comprises 14 residues.

This rearrangement joins TRBV7-6 to TRBJ1-2; D may be TRBD1 (6 bases). Germline V CDR1 and CDR2: SGHVS, FNYEAQ. The CDR3 runs to 14 residues. V was trimmed by 5 bases and J by 3 bases, leaving 13 bases between them. The CDR3 loop reads CASSQDTGYYGYTF. CDR3 in DNA: TGTGCCAGCAGCCAAGACACAGGGTACTATGGCTACACCTTC.

The genes are TRBV10-3 and TRBJ2-2; the D gene is possibly TRBD2 (5 bases). V was trimmed by 7 bases and J by 8 bases, leaving 17 bases between them. The CDR3 loop spans 14 amino acids. Germline V gene data show CDR1 as ENHRY and CDR2 as SYGVKD. CDR3 residues: CAINERGGRGELFF. In DNA, the CDR3 is TGTGCCATCAATGAACGGGGTGGCAGAGGGGAGCTGTTTTTT.

The chain employs TRBV29-1 and TRBJ2-5; no firm D call. TRBJ2-7 matches the DNA end more closely, so the J call is doubtful. The CDR3 spans 11 residues. CDR1 is SQVTM and CDR2 is ANQGSEA in the germline V gene. CDR3 sequence reads: CSVEARNEQYF. The CDR3 nucleotides are TGCAGCGTTGAAGCGAGGAACGAGCAGTACTTC.

This clone was observed a few times. The chain uses TRBV6-1 and TRBJ1-1; D is unclear. The CDR3 spans 10 residues. CDR1 is MNHNS, CDR2 SASEGT, per germline. V was clipped by 3 bases and J by 7 bases, with 3 bases between them. The CDR3 is CASSDSEAFF. Written as DNA, the CDR3 is TGTGCCAGCAGTGACAGTGAAGCTTTCTTT.

This clone was found a few times. The chain combines TRBV5-4 with TRBJ2-7, with TRBD2 identical over 10 bases. The length of the CDR3 is 16 residues. V lost 4 bases and J lost 0; bases outside the gene matches: 7. Germline CDR1 and CDR2: SGHNT and YYREEE (reference sequence). This chain's CDR3 is CASSQTSGFSSYEQYF. CDR3 coding DNA: TGTGCCAGCAGCCAGACTAGCGGGTTCAGCTCCTACGAGCAGTACTTC.

The chain uses TRBV7-9 and TRBJ2-2; D not resolved. CDR1 and CDR2 from the germline V gene are SEHNR and FQNEAQ (reference sequence). There are 15 residues in the CDR3. V was shortened by 5 bases and J by 7 bases, with 17 bases between the two germline ends. The CDR3 nucleotides read TGTGCCAGCAGCCCCTCGGCAGGTATCAGCGGGGAGCTGTTTTTT. It yields the protein CASSPSAGISGELFF.

The chain uses TRBV19 and TRBJ2-6; D unresolved. The germline V gene has CDR1 LNHDA and CDR2 SQIVND (reference sequence). With 8 bases removed from V and 0 bases from J, the gap between germline ends came to 8 bases. The CDR3 has 14 residues. CDR3 sequence reads: CASHSFSGANVLTF. For the CDR3, the DNA is TGTGCCAGTCACAGCTTCTCTGGGGCCAACGTCCTGACTTTC.

The chain combines TRBV29-1 with TRBJ2-5; 9 bases line up with TRBD2. The V and J ends lost 4 bases and 2 bases, in that order; junction bases with no gene match: 8. This CDR3 comprises 15 residues. The germline gives CDR1 SQVTM, CDR2 ANQGSEA. CDR3 residues: CSVGSGGGVQETQYF. CDR3 sequence (DNA): TGCAGCGTTGGGAGTGGCGGGGGGGTTCAAGAGACCCAGTACTTC.

The V call is TRBV5-1, the J call TRBJ2-1, with 10 bases aligning to TRBD2. The CDR3 runs to 16 residues. Germline values: CDR1 SGHRS, CDR2 YFSETQ. V lost 2 bases, J lost 7 bases, and 9 bases stayed unmatched. The CDR3 nucleotides are TGCGCCAGCAGCTTAATTGCTACTAGCGGGACGAATGAGCAGTTCTTC. Translated, it gives CASSLIATSGTNEQFF.

CDR3 nucleotide sequence: TGCGCCAGCAGAGCCCCTGGAGGGTTTGGGTATGGCTACACCTTC. This gives the protein CASRAPGGFGYGYTF. V is TRBV10-2 and J is TRBJ1-2; no clear D gene. Trimming stripped 6 bases from V and 5 bases from J, with 19 bases between. This CDR3 contains 15 residues. The V gene's germline CDR1 is WSHSY and CDR2 SAAADI.

The J gene is TRBJ2-1, the V gene TRBV7-9, with 9 positions matching TRBD2. Germline V gives CDR1 SEHNR, CDR2 FQNEAQ (reference sequence). This CDR3 is built from 16 residues. The V and J ends lost 5 bases and 10 bases, in that order; junction bases with no gene match: 15. CDR3 residues: CASSPFSSGVIGEQFF. The CDR3 nucleotides are TGTGCCAGCAGCCCCTTTTCTAGCGGGGTGATAGGCGAGCAGTTCTTC.

This chain uses TRBV12-5 with TRBJ2-2, with 14 bases identical to TRBD2. Trimming at V came to 5 bases and at J to 1 base, leaving 3 bases not matched to a gene. The germline CDR1 and CDR2 sequences are LGHNT and FRNRAP. This CDR3 region has 17 residues. CDR3 sequence: CASGSGTSGRNTGELFF. The CDR3 nucleotides are TGTGCTAGTGGTAGCGGGACTAGCGGGAGGAACACCGGGGAGCTGTTTTTT. Looking up the rest from reference TRBV12-5 and TRBJ2-2 gives the full variable domain: DARVTQTPRHKVTEMGQEVTMRCQPILGHNTVFWYRQTMMQGLELLAYFRNRAPLDDSGMPKDRFSAEMPDATLATLKIQPSEPRDSAVYFCASGSGTSGRNTGELFFGEGSRLTVL.

The genes are TRBV5-6 and TRBJ2-3; D is perhaps TRBD2 (5 bases). Trimming took off 2 bases at V and 4 bases at J, with 14 bases between the two ends. The CDR3 spans 15 residues. Germline V CDR1 and CDR2: SGHDT, YYEEEE. The CDR3 loop is CASSLAEELSDTQYF. In DNA form, the CDR3 reads TGTGCCAGCAGCTTAGCGGAAGAGCTATCAGATACGCAGTATTTT.

The V gene is TRBV7-8, the J gene TRBJ1-4, with TRBD1 matching 9 bases. Germline V CDR1 and CDR2: SGHVS, FQNEAQ. The CDR3 is made up of 16 amino acids. After removal of 1 base from V and 7 bases from J, the junction contained 7 bases not matched to a gene. CDR3 nucleotide sequence: TGTGCCAGCAGCTTAGAAACGGGACAGGGAAGTGAAAAACTGTTTTTT. The encoded protein is CASSLETGQGSEKLFF.

This clone was counted a few times. V usage is TRBV5-1 and J usage is TRBJ2-7; unclear D gene. Per the germline V gene, CDR1 is SGHRS and CDR2 is YFSETQ. This CDR3 region has 13 residues. V lost 4 bases and J 1 base, leaving 9 bases between the germline ends. The CDR3 spells CASSGQDSYEQYF. Here the CDR3 DNA reads TGCGCCAGCAGCGGGCAGGATTCCTACGAGCAGTACTTC.

The V call is TRBV6-5, the J call TRBJ2-3; D is uncertain. The CDR3 length is 15 residues. Per the germline V gene, CDR1 is MNHEY and CDR2 is SVGAGI. V dropped 0 bases and J dropped 4 bases, with 11 bases sitting between them. CDR3 region: CASSYSGRWADTQYF. CDR3 coding DNA: TGTGCCAGCAGTTACTCGGGCAGGTGGGCAGATACGCAGTATTTT.

As DNA, the CDR3 is TGTGCCAGCAGCTTACCCACAGGAAAGGACACTGAAGCTTTCTTT. Amino acids: CASSLPTGKDTEAFF. The chain uses TRBV7-9 and TRBJ1-1; a weak D match, TRBD1 (5 bases). The length of the CDR3 is 15 residues. In germline, CDR1 is SEHNR, CDR2 FQNEAQ (reference sequence). V lost 2 bases and J lost 3, with 13 bases in between.

The CDR3, as DNA: TGTGCCAGCAGCACAGGGGCTAGCGGGACATACGAGCAGTACTTC. It is translated as CASSTGASGTYEQYF. The chain couples TRBV7-2 to TRBJ2-7, with 9 bases fitting TRBD2. Trimming at V came to 5 bases and at J to 4 bases, leaving 9 bases not matched to a gene. The CDR3 runs to 15 residues. The germline CDR1 and CDR2 sequences are SGHTA and FQGNSA.